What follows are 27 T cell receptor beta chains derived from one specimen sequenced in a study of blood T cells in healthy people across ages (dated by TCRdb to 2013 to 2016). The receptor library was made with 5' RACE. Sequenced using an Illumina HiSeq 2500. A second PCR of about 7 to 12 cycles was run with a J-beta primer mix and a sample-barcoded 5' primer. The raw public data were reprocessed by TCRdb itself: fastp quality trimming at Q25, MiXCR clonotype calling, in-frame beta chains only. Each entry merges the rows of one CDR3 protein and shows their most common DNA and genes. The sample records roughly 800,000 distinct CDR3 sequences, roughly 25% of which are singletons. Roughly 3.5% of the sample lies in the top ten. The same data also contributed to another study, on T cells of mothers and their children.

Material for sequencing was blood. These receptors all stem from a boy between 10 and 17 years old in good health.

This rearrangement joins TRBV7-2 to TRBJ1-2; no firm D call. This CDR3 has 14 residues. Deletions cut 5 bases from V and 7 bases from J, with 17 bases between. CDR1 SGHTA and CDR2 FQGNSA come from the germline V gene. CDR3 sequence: CASSPDGSSGGYTF. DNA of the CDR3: TGTGCCAGCAGCCCGGACGGGTCAAGTGGTGGCTACACCTTC.

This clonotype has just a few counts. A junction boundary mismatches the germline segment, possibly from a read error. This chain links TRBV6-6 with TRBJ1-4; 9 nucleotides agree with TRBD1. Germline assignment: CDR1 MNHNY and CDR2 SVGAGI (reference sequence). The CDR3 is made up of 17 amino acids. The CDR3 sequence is CASSPPGQGTDNEKLFF. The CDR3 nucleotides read TGCGCCAGCAGTCCCCCCGGACAGGGGACTGATAATGAAAAACTGTTTTTT.

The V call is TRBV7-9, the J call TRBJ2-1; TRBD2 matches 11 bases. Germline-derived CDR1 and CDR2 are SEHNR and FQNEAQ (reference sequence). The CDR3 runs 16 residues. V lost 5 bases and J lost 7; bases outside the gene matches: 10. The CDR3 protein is CASSPTPVAGGNEQFF. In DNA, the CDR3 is TGTGCCAGCAGCCCCACCCCAGTAGCGGGGGGGAATGAGCAGTTCTTC. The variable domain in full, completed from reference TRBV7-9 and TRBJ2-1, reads DTGVSQNPRHKITKRGQNVTFRCDPISEHNRLYWYRQTLGQGPEFLTYFQNEAQLEKSRLLSDRFSAERPKGSFSTLEIQRTEQGDSAMYLCASSPTPVAGGNEQFFGPGTRLTVL.

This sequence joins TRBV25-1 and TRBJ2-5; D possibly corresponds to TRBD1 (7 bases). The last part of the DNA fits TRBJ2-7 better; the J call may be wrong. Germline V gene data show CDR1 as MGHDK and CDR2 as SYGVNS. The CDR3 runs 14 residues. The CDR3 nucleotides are TGTGCCAGCAGTAAGCCAGGGGGGAGTGGCGAGCAGTACTTC. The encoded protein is CASSKPGGSGEQYF.

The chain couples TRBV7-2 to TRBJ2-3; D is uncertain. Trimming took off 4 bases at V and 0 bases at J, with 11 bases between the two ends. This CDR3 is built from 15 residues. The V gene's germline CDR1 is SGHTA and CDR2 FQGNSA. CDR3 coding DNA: TGTGCCAGCAGCTCGTTAGGAATTAGCACAGATACGCAGTATTTT. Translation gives CASSSLGISTDTQYF.

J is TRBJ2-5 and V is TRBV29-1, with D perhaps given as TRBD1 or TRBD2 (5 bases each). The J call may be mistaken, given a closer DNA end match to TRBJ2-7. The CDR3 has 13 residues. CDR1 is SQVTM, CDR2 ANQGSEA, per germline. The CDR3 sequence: CSVEDRDEYEQYF. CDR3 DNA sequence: TGCAGCGTTGAAGATAGGGACGAGTACGAGCAGTACTTC.

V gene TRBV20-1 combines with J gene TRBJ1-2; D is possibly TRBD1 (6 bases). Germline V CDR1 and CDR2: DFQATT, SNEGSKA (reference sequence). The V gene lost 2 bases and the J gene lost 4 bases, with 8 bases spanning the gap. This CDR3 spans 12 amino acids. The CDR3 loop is CSARQGTYGYTF. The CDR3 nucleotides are TGCAGTGCTAGACAGGGGACCTATGGCTACACCTTC.

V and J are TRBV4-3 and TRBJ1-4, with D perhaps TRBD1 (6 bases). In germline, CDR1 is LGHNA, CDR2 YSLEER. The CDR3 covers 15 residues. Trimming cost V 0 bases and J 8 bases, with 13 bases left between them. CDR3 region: CASSQDQGRKEKLFF. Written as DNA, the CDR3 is TGCGCCAGCAGCCAAGACCAGGGGCGAAAGGAAAAACTGTTTTTT.

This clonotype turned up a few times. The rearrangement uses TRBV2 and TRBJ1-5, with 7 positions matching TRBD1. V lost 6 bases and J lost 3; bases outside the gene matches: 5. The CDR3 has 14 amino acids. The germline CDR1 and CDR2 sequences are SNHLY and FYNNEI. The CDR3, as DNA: TGTGCCAGCAGCCGGACAGGTCTCAATCAGCCCCAGCATTTT. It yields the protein CASSRTGLNQPQHF.

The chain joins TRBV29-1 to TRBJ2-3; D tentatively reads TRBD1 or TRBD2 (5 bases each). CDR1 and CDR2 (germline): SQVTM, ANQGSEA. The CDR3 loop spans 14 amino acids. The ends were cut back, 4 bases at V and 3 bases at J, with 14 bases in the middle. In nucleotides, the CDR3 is TGCAGCGTTGTGGTAAGGGGAGAGACAGATACGCAGTATTTT. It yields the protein CSVVVRGETDTQYF.

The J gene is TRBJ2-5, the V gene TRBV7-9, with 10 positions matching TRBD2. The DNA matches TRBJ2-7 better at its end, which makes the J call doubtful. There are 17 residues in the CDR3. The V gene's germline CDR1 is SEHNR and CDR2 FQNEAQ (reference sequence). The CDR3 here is CASSAHLTSGISFEQYF. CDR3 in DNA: TGTGCCAGCAGCGCACACCTTACTAGCGGGATCTCTTTCGAGCAGTACTTC.

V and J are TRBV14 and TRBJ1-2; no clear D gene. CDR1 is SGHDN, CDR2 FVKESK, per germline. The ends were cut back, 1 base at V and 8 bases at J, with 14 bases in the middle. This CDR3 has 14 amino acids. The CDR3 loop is CASSQVDGKNGYTF. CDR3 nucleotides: TGTGCCAGCAGCCAAGTGGACGGGAAGAACGGCTACACCTTC.

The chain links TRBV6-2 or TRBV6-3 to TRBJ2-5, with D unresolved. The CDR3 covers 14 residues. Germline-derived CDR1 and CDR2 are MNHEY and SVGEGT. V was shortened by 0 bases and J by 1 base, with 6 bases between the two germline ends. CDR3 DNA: TGTGCCAGCAGTTACTCGGGTATCCAAGAGACCCAGTACTTC. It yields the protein CASSYSGIQETQYF.

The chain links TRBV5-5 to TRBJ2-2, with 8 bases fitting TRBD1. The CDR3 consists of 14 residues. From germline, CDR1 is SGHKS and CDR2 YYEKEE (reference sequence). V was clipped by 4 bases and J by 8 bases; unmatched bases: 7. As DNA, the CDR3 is TGTGCCAGCAGCACGGACAGGGTGGCTGGGGAGCTGTTTTTT. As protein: CASSTDRVAGELFF. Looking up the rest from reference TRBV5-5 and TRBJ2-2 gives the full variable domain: DAGVTQSPTHLIKTRGQQVTLRCSPISGHKSVSWYQQVLGQGPQFIFQYYEKEERGRGNFPDRFSARQFPNYSSELNVNALLLGDSALYLCASSTDRVAGELFFGEGSRLTVL.

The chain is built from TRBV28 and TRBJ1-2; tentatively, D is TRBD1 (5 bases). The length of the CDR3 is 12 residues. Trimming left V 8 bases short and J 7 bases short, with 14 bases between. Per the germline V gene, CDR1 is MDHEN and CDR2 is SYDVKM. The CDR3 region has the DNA TGTGCCAGCGGACAAGACTCGGGTGGCTACACCTTC. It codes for CASGQDSGGYTF.

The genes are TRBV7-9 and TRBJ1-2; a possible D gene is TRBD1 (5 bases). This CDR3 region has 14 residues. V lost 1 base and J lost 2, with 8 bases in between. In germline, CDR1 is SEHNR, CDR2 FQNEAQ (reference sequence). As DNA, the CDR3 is TGTGCCAGCAGCTTAGGGGGGGACAACTATGGCTACACCTTC. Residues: CASSLGGDNYGYTF.

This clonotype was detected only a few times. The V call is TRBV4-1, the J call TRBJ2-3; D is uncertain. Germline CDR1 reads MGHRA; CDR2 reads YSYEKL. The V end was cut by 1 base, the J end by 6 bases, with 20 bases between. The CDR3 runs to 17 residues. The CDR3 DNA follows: TGCGCCAGCAGCCAAGTCGCAGACCTCTATGGGTCGGATACGCAGTATTTT. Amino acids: CASSQVADLYGSDTQYF.

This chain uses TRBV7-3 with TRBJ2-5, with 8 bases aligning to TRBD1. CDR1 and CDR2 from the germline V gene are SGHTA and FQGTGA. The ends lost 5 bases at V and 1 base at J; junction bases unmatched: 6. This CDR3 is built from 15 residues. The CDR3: CASSRQGAGQETQYF. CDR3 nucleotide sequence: TGTGCCAGCAGCAGGCAGGGGGCTGGCCAAGAGACCCAGTACTTC. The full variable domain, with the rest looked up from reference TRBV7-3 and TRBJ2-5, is GAGVSQTPSNKVTEKGKYVELRCDPISGHTALYWYRQSLGQGPEFLIYFQGTGAADDSGLPNDRFFAVRPEGSVSTLKIQRTERGDSAVYLCASSRQGAGQETQYFGPGTRLLVL.

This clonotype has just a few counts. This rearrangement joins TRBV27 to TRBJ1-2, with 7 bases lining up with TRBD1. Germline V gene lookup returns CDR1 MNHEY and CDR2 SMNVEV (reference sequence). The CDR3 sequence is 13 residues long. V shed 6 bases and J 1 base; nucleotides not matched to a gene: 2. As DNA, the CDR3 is TGTGCCAGCAGAGACAGGGATAACTATGGCTACACCTTC. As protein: CASRDRDNYGYTF.

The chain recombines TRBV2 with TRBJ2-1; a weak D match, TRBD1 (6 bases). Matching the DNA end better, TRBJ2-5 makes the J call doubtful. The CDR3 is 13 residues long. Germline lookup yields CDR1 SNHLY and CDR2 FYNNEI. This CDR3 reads CASRLQGAETQYF. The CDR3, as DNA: TGTGCCAGCAGGCTACAGGGTGCAGAGACCCAGTACTTC.

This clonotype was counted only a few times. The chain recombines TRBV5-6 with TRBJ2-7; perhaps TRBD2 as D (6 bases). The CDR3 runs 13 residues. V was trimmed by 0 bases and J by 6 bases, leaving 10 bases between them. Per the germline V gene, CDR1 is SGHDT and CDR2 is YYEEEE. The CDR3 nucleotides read TGTGCCAGCAGCTTGGGCGGGATGGGCGAGCAGTACTTC. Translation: CASSLGGMGEQYF. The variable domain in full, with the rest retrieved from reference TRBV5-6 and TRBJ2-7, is DAGVTQSPTHLIKTRGQQVTLRCSPKSGHDTVSWYQQALGQGPQFIFQYYEEEERQRGNFPDRFSGHQFPNYSSELNVNALLLGDSALYLCASSLGGMGEQYFGPGTRLTVT.

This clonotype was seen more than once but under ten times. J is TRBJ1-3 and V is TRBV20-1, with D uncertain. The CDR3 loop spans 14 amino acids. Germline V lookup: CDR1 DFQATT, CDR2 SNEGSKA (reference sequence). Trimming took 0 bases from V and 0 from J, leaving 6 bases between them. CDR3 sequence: CSARDIASGNTIYF. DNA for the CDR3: TGCAGTGCTAGAGATATAGCCTCTGGAAACACCATATATTTT.

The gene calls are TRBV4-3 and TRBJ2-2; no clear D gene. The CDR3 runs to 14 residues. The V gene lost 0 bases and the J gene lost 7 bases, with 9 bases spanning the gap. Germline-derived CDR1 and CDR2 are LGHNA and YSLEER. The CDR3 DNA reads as TGCGCCAGCAGCCAAGATCGATATGGCGGGGAGCTGTTTTTT. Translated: CASSQDRYGGELFF.

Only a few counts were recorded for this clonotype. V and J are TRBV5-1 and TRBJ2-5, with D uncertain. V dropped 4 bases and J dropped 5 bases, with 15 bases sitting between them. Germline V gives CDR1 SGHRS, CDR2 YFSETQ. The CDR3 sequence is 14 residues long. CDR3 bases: TGCGCCAGCAGCGACACATCGACGAAGGAGACCCAGTACTTC. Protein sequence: CASSDTSTKETQYF.

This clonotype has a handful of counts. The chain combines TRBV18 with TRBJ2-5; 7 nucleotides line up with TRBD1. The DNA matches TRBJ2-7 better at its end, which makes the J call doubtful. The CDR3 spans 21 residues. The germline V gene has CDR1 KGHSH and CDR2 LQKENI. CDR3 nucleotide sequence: TGTGCCAGCTCACCAATGGGGACCGGGACAGACTCGACCGTAAGCTCCTACGAGCAGTACTTC. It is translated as CASSPMGTGTDSTVSSYEQYF.

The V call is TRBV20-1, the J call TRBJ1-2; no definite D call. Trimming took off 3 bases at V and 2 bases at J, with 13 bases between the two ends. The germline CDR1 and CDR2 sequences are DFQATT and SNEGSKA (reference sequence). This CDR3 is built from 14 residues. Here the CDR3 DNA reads TGCAGTGCTAGGAGTTACGCATCGAACTATGGCTACACCTTC. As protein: CSARSYASNYGYTF.

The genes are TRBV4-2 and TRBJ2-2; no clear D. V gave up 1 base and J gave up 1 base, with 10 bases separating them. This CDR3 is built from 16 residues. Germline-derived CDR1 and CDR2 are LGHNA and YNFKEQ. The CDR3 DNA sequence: TGTGCCAGCAGCCAAGCTTTTCAGCAGAACACCGGGGAGCTGTTTTTT. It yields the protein CASSQAFQQNTGELFF.